The clone carrying this TCR beta chain has a handful of counts. The antigen is not known. One entry per CDR3 protein results from TCRdb running MiXCR on the reads. The sample records about 920,000 distinct CDR3 sequences, approximately 33% being singletons. The CDR3 contains 15 residues. Looked up from germline, CDR1 is LGHDT and CDR2 is YNNKEL (reference sequence). V was clipped by 1 base and J by 7 bases; unmatched bases: 6. The sample comes from a study of T cell repertoires in cytomegalovirus infection. At the level of the study: Used in the study were CMV epitopes, some recently identified and HLA-C-restricted, others well-studied and HLA-B-restricted. Both a matching HLA type and CMV infection were indicated by public TCR beta signatures. Study-wide findings and caveats: Accumulated public TCR beta family frequency recognized individuals carrying CMV together with the relevant HLA. CMV-specific TCR beta clonotypes restricted by HLA-C were the ones dominating the ex vivo response.

This clonotype was sampled from a human donor in good health (CMV status not recorded). Some clones in this sample may be carry-over from other donors' samples. Sequenced here: cultured CD8+ T cells from PBMCs, sampled from culture after CMV antigen stimulation. The V gene is TRBV3-1, the J gene TRBJ2-1; 8 bases align to TRBD2. In DNA form, the CDR3 reads TGTGCCAGCAGCCAAGCGACGGGGGGGGAAAATGAGCAGTTCTTC. Amino acids: CASSQATGGENEQFF.